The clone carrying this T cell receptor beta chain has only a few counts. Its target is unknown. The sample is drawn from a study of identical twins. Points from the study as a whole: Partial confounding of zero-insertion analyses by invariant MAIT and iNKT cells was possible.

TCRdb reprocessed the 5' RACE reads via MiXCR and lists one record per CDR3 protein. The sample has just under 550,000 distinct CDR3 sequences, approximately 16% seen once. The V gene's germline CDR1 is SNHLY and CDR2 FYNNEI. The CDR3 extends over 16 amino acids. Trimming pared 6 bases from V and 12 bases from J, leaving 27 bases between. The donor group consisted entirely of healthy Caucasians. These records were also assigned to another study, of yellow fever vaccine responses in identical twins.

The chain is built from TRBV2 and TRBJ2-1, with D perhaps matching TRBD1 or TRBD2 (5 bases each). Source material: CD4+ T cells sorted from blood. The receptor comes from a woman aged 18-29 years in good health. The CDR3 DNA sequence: TGTGCCAGCAGGGACTGGCAGGGACCCAACCATATTGTGCAGTTCTTC. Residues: CASRDWQGPNHIVQFF.